The 22 T cell receptor beta chains in this list originate from one sample, sequenced in a study of blood T cell repertoires in COVID-19. Generated by immunoSEQ multiplex PCR, the TCRdb table keeps only in-frame clones and is missing some. The sample holds 160,000 or so clones, about 91% seen once. Sequencing was done on a sample of peripheral blood. All receptors come from a woman between 50 and 59 years old with acute or convalescent COVID-19.

The genes are TRBV5-1 and TRBJ1-1; D is unresolved. V was trimmed by 4 bases and J by 1 base, leaving 14 bases between them. The CDR3 is 15 amino acids. Germline loops: CDR1 SGHRS, CDR2 YFSETQ. CDR3 loop: CASSRAMRANTEAFF. CDR3 nucleotide sequence: TGCGCCAGCAGCCGTGCCATGCGGGCGAACACTGAAGCTTTCTTT.

The chain recombines TRBV16 with TRBJ1-2; 7 bases match TRBD1. The CDR3 covers 18 residues. The junction had 20 bases not matched to a gene; V was cut back by 4 bases and J by 6 bases. Germline V lookup: CDR1 KGHSY, CDR2 FQNENV. The CDR3 sequence is CASSPSEPTGPPGHGYTF. The DNA for the CDR3 is TGTGCCAGCAGCCCATCCGAGCCGACAGGGCCGCCGGGGCATGGCTACACCTTC.

The J gene is TRBJ2-7, the V gene TRBV5-1; D may be TRBD1 (5 bases). V lost 4 bases and J lost 5, with 16 bases in between. The germline gives CDR1 SGHRS, CDR2 YFSETQ. This CDR3 contains 14 residues. The CDR3 region is CASSPGIGPDEQYF. In DNA, the CDR3 is TGCGCCAGCAGCCCAGGGATCGGGCCTGACGAGCAGTACTTC.

The chain joins TRBV30 to TRBJ1-4; unclear D gene. CDR1 and CDR2 from the germline V gene are GTSNPN and SVGIG (reference sequence). Trimming removed 3 bases from V and 3 bases from J, with 5 bases in between. There are 12 residues in the CDR3. CDR3 sequence: CAWRPANEKLFF. The CDR3, as DNA: TGTGCCTGGAGACCAGCTAATGAAAAACTGTTTTTT.

This sequence joins TRBV10-3 and TRBJ1-4; D not certain. Trimming took off 4 bases at V and 8 bases at J, with 11 bases between the two ends. Looked up from germline, CDR1 is ENHRY and CDR2 is SYGVKD. The CDR3 has 13 amino acids. DNA for the CDR3: TGTGCCATCAGTGGACCGGAGAGGGAAAAACTGTTTTTT. This translates into CAISGPEREKLFF.

This clone was counted only a few times. The V call is TRBV30, the J call TRBJ1-6, with a tentative D call TRBD1 (5 bases). This CDR3 is built from 12 residues. Germline lookup yields CDR1 GTSNPN and CDR2 SVGIG (reference sequence). V lost 2 bases, J lost 10 bases, and 9 bases lay in between. CDR3 loop: CAWSQGSSPLHF. The CDR3 DNA reads as TGTGCCTGGAGTCAGGGAAGCTCACCCCTCCACTTT.

This rearrangement joins TRBV11-3 to TRBJ1-1; 12 positions agree with TRBD1. CDR3 size: 17 residues. V was pared by 5 bases and J by 3 bases, with 10 bases of the junction left unmatched. The germline V gene has CDR1 SGHNT and CDR2 YENEEA. CDR3 residues: CASSTGTGGVLDTEAFF. For the CDR3, the DNA is TGTGCCAGCAGCACCGGGACAGGGGGCGTCTTGGACACTGAAGCTTTCTTT.

This chain joins TRBV5-4 and TRBJ2-7; TRBD1 is a possible D gene (5 bases). Germline V gene data show CDR1 as SGHNT and CDR2 as YYREEE (reference sequence). Trimming took off 0 bases at V and 2 bases at J, with 9 bases between the two ends. CDR3 size: 14 residues. The CDR3 sequence: CASSLGQGAYEQYF. The CDR3 bases are TGTGCCAGCAGCTTGGGGCAGGGTGCCTACGAGCAGTACTTC.

V gene TRBV12-5 combines with J gene TRBJ1-6; a weak D match, TRBD1 (6 bases). Deletions cut 1 base from V and 16 bases from J, with 11 bases between. The CDR3 runs 12 residues. Per germline, CDR1 LGHNT and CDR2 FRNRAP. The CDR3 sequence: CASGLDRAPLHF. The CDR3 DNA reads TGTGCTAGTGGTTTGGACAGGGCCCCGCTCCACTTT.

The chain couples TRBV7-2 to TRBJ2-1, with 8 bases that match TRBD2. Germline CDR1 SGHTA, CDR2 FQGNSA. This CDR3 is 13 amino acids long. V was clipped by 1 base and J by 10 bases; unmatched bases: 3. This chain's CDR3 is CASSLGGGPEQFF. The CDR3 DNA follows: TGTGCCAGCAGCTTAGGCGGGGGGCCCGAGCAGTTCTTC.

J is TRBJ2-7 and V is TRBV5-1; 7 bases are shared with TRBD2. Unmatched junction bases numbered 9, after V lost 0 bases and J lost 0 bases. The V gene's germline CDR1 is SGHRS and CDR2 YFSETQ. The CDR3 sequence is 17 residues long. The CDR3 bases are TGCGCCAGCAGCTTGGCCGCGGTAAGCGGGATCTCCTACGAGCAGTACTTC. It specifies CASSLAAVSGISYEQYF.

The rearrangement joins TRBV30 to TRBJ1-2; D possibly corresponds to TRBD1 (6 bases). In germline, CDR1 is GTSNPN, CDR2 SVGIG (reference sequence). V was cut by 7 bases and J by 7 bases, with 16 bases left in between. This CDR3 spans 12 amino acids. CDR3 protein: CASFRDTAGYTF. CDR3 nucleotides: TGTGCCTCGTTCCGGGACACGGCTGGCTACACCTTC.

This chain joins TRBV19 and TRBJ1-5; 9 nucleotides match TRBD1. The CDR3 is made up of 16 amino acids. From germline, CDR1 is LNHDA and CDR2 SQIVND (reference sequence). With 5 bases clipped from V and 2 bases from J, the junction kept 7 bases outside the gene matches. The CDR3, as DNA: TGTGCCAGTAGTCCGGGACAGGGCGAGGGCAATCAGCCCCAGCATTTT. It codes for CASSPGQGEGNQPQHF.

The chain joins TRBV2 to TRBJ2-7; 12 bases match TRBD2. The length of the CDR3 is 16 residues. The germline CDR1 and CDR2 sequences are SNHLY and FYNNEI. Trimming at V came to 7 bases and at J to 3 bases, leaving 10 bases not matched to a gene. The DNA for the CDR3 is TGTGCCAGCACCCGGACCCCTAGCGGGGGGGGCTACGAGCAGTACTTC. Amino acid sequence: CASTRTPSGGGYEQYF.

This sequence joins TRBV30 and TRBJ2-2, with 7 positions matching TRBD2. There are 13 residues in the CDR3. Germline values: CDR1 GTSNPN, CDR2 SVGIG (reference sequence). J lost 1 base, V lost 4 bases, and 0 bases had no gene match. CDR3 nucleotides: TGTGCCTGGACTAGCGGGAACACCGGGGAGCTGTTTTTT. Encoded protein: CAWTSGNTGELFF. Full variable domain (outside the CDR3, taken from reference TRBV30 and TRBJ2-2): SQTIHQWPATLVQPVGSPLSLECTVEGTSNPNLYWYRQAAGRGLQLLFYSVGIGQISSEVPQNLSASRPQDRQFILSSKKLLLSDSGFYLCAWTSGNTGELFFGEGSRLTVL.

The gene calls are TRBV25-1 and TRBJ1-2; D is perhaps TRBD1 (6 bases). This CDR3 contains 16 residues. Trimming cost V 4 bases and J 4 bases, with 19 bases left between them. Germline CDR1 MGHDK, CDR2 SYGVNS. CDR3 amino acids: CASSGPLQQGGYGYTF. CDR3 nucleotide sequence: TGTGCCAGCAGTGGTCCTCTTCAACAGGGTGGCTATGGCTACACCTTC.

V and J are TRBV5-1 and TRBJ2-3, with a tentative D call TRBD2 (6 bases). V lost 0 bases to trimming and J lost 0 bases, with 11 bases between them. This CDR3 has 16 residues. Germline loops: CDR1 SGHRS, CDR2 YFSETQ. CDR3 in amino acids: CASSLVRDWSTDTQYF. In DNA form, the CDR3 reads TGCGCCAGCAGCTTGGTCCGGGACTGGAGCACAGATACGCAGTATTTT. The entire variable domain, with the rest obtained from reference TRBV5-1 and TRBJ2-3, is as follows: KAGVTQTPRYLIKTRGQQVTLSCSPISGHRSVSWYQQTPGQGLQFLFEYFSETQRNKGNFPGRFSGRQFSNSRSEMNVSTLELGDSALYLCASSLVRDWSTDTQYFGPGTRLTVL.

This clone appeared once. The chain's CDR3 is CASSASGGFSYNEQFF. The CDR3 DNA reads as TGCGCCAGCAGCGCTAGCGGGGGGTTCTCCTACAATGAGCAGTTCTTC. The chain carries TRBV5-1 and TRBJ2-1; TRBD2 aligns across 11 bases. Germline assignment: CDR1 SGHRS and CDR2 YFSETQ. The junction had 3 bases not matched to a gene; V was cut back by 4 bases and J by 0 bases. The CDR3 contains 16 residues. The full variable domain, with the rest looked up from reference TRBV5-1 and TRBJ2-1, is KAGVTQTPRYLIKTRGQQVTLSCSPISGHRSVSWYQQTPGQGLQFLFEYFSETQRNKGNFPGRFSGRQFSNSRSEMNVSTLELGDSALYLCASSASGGFSYNEQFFGPGTRLTVL.

The V and J genes are TRBV18 and TRBJ1-5; D call uncertain. From germline, CDR1 is KGHSH and CDR2 LQKENI. The CDR3 sequence is 14 residues long. The V gene lost 5 bases and the J gene lost 2 bases, with 10 bases spanning the gap. This CDR3 is CASSIDIGNQPQHF. CDR3 coding DNA: TGTGCCAGCTCAATCGACATAGGCAATCAGCCCCAGCATTTT.

The CDR3 loop is CASSLINRKKGEHGYTF. DNA for the CDR3: TGTGCCAGCAGCCTCATCAACCGGAAAAAGGGGGAACATGGCTACACCTTC. The chain carries TRBV5-4 and TRBJ1-2, with D possibly matching TRBD1 (6 bases). Per the germline V gene, CDR1 is SGHNT and CDR2 is YYREEE (reference sequence). The CDR3 is 17 residues long. V was cut by 4 bases and J by 6 bases, with 25 bases left in between. Supplemented by reference TRBV5-4 and TRBJ1-2, the full variable domain reads ETGVTQSPTHLIKTRGQQVTLRCSSQSGHNTVSWYQQALGQGPQFIFQYYREEENGRGNFPPRFSGLQFPNYSSELNVNALELDDSALYLCASSLINRKKGEHGYTFGSGTRLTVV.

The chain couples TRBV19 to TRBJ1-4, with D perhaps matching TRBD1 (6 bases). Looked up from germline, CDR1 is LNHDA and CDR2 is SQIVND (reference sequence). Trimming removed 3 bases at V and 7 bases at J, with 15 bases between. The CDR3 loop spans 15 amino acids. CDR3 coding DNA: TGTGCCAGTAGTATTAACGGGGTAGGGGGTGAAAAACTGTTTTTT. It specifies CASSINGVGGEKLFF.

The rearrangement links TRBV3-1 (or the pseudogene TRBV3-2) to TRBJ2-7, with TRBD2 identical over 10 bases. CDR3 length equals 15 residues. The germline V gene encodes CDR1 LGHDT and CDR2 YNNKEL (reference sequence). V shed 4 bases and J 0 bases; nucleotides not matched to a gene: 3. In DNA, the CDR3 is TGTGCCAGCAGCCGAGCGGGAGGGAGCTCCTACGAGCAGTACTTC. Translation gives CASSRAGGSSYEQYF.